The 19 T cell receptor beta chains below come from one sample, sequenced in a study of T cell repertoires in cytomegalovirus infection. These TCRs are of unknown antigen specificity. MiXCR, applied by TCRdb to the reads, yields one record per CDR3 protein. The table shows about 46,000 distinct CDR3 sequences, with nearly 20% occurring only once. The starting material was CD8+ T cells from cultured PBMCs, obtained from culture after CMV antigen stimulation. These receptors originate from a human donor in good health (CMV status not recorded). Some clones in this sample may be carry-over from other donors' samples.

This clonotype showed up many times. This chain connects TRBV10-3 to TRBJ1-1, with a tentative D call TRBD1 (6 bases). V gave up 6 bases and J gave up 1 base, with 9 bases separating them. The length of the CDR3 is 13 residues. CDR1 is ENHRY, CDR2 SYGVKD, per germline. CDR3 nucleotides: TGTGCCATCAGCGCGACAGGGAACACTGAAGCTTTCTTT. This translates into CAISATGNTEAFF.

This clonotype has only a few counts. The rearrangement uses TRBV11-2 and TRBJ1-5, with 10 bases that match TRBD1. Germline CDR1 and CDR2: SGHAT and FQNNGV. J gave up 7 bases and V 4 bases, and 7 bases lay outside the gene matches. This CDR3 is 15 amino acids long. The chain's CDR3 is CASSSGTGDTQPQHF. CDR3 bases: TGTGCCAGCAGCTCAGGGACAGGGGACACACAGCCCCAGCATTTT.

The chain combines TRBV11-2 with TRBJ2-4; tentatively, D is TRBD2 (6 bases). The germline CDR1 and CDR2 sequences are SGHAT and FQNNGV. The CDR3 is made up of 15 amino acids. The germline V and J ends were trimmed by 2 bases and 1 base, with 9 bases remaining between them. This CDR3 is CASSLWGEAKNIQYF. CDR3 nucleotides: TGTGCCAGCAGCTTATGGGGGGAGGCCAAAAACATTCAGTACTTC.

The J gene is TRBJ2-1, the V gene TRBV12-3 or TRBV12-4; 8 nucleotides align to TRBD2. This CDR3 comprises 17 residues. Unmatched junction bases numbered 6, after V lost 1 base and J lost 1 base. The CDR3 DNA reads TGTGCCAGCAGTTTAGGGTTTCGGGGGGGGTCCTACAATGAGCAGTTCTTC. Amino acids: CASSLGFRGGSYNEQFF.

This clonotype occurred a few times. This chain connects TRBV3-1 to TRBJ1-6, with unresolved D. Trimming took off 2 bases at V and 7 bases at J, with 6 bases between the two ends. Germline CDR1 and CDR2: LGHDT and YNNKEL (reference sequence). This CDR3 spans 13 amino acids. The CDR3 sequence: CASSQSNNSPLHF. The DNA of the CDR3 is TGTGCCAGCAGCCAAAGTAACAATTCACCCCTCCACTTT.

Only a few counts were recorded for this clonotype. V is TRBV7-9 and J is TRBJ1-2; D remains ambiguous. Trimming shortened V by 5 bases and J by 4 bases, and 11 bases separated the two germline ends. The CDR3 contains 13 residues. CDR1 SEHNR and CDR2 FQNEAQ come from the germline V gene (reference sequence). CDR3 protein: CASSPPDGYGYTF. The CDR3, as DNA: TGTGCCAGCAGCCCCCCGGACGGCTATGGCTACACCTTC.

The V call is TRBV9, the J call TRBJ2-3, with TRBD2 matching over 8 bases. The germline gives CDR1 SGDLS, CDR2 YYNGEE. The junction had 7 bases not matched to a gene; V was cut back by 3 bases and J by 4 bases. This CDR3 contains 15 residues. The chain's CDR3 is CASSAGGAVSDTQYF. The DNA of the CDR3 is TGTGCCAGCAGCGCCGGGGGGGCAGTGTCAGATACGCAGTATTTT.

This clonotype has a count of ten or more. This chain joins TRBV4-3 and TRBJ2-3; D is unresolved. V was cut by 0 bases and J by 5 bases, with 6 bases left in between. The CDR3 is 13 amino acids. CDR1 and CDR2 from the germline V gene are LGHNA and YSLEER. DNA of the CDR3: TGCGCCAGCAGCCAAGATCTGGAAGATACGCAGTATTTT. As protein: CASSQDLEDTQYF.

This clonotype was found a few times. The gene calls are TRBV3-1 and TRBJ2-7, with D unclear. This CDR3 contains 14 residues. V was shortened by 1 base and J by 3 bases, with 10 bases between the two germline ends. The V gene's germline CDR1 is LGHDT and CDR2 YNNKEL (reference sequence). CDR3 in amino acids: CASSQVSRVYEQYF. In nucleotides, the CDR3 is TGTGCCAGCAGCCAAGTTTCTAGGGTCTACGAGCAGTACTTC.

This clonotype has just a few counts. V and J are TRBV5-1 and TRBJ2-1, with 9 nucleotides matching TRBD2. The V gene's germline CDR1 is SGHRS and CDR2 YFSETQ. V was pared by 0 bases and J by 8 bases, with 6 bases of the junction left unmatched. The CDR3 extends over 15 amino acids. DNA for the CDR3: TGCGCCAGCAGCTTGGAGGGCGGGGGGGCCTATGAGCAGTTCTTC. This gives the protein CASSLEGGGAYEQFF.

This clonotype occurred many times. The chain uses TRBV7-4 and TRBJ2-4, with D possibly TRBD1 on 5 matching bases. V lost 8 bases and J lost 16, with 12 bases in between. This CDR3 region has 9 residues. Germline V CDR1 and CDR2: SGHVT, SQSDAQ. The CDR3 bases are TGTGCCAGCTCCCGCCAGGGTTACTTC. It is translated as CASSRQGYF.

V usage is TRBV20-1 and J usage is TRBJ1-5, with 8 positions matching TRBD1. This CDR3 region has 14 residues. The V gene's germline CDR1 is DFQATT and CDR2 SNEGSKA (reference sequence). The V segment lost 3 bases and the J segment 3 bases; nucleotides outside the gene matches: 4. The DNA for the CDR3 is TGCAGTGCTAGGAGGGGACAGGTCAATCAGCCCCAGCATTTT. Translating it yields CSARRGQVNQPQHF.

This clonotype was counted many times. The J gene is TRBJ2-2, the V gene TRBV7-6; TRBD1 aligns across 9 bases. The CDR3 is made up of 15 amino acids. The germline V gene has CDR1 SGHVS and CDR2 FNYEAQ. With V trimmed by 5 bases and J by 10 bases, 11 bases remained unmatched. DNA for the CDR3: TGTGCCAGCAGCCTGAGACAGGGGGATGGGGAGGAGCTGTTTTTT. This encodes CASSLRQGDGEELFF.

This chain joins TRBV2 and TRBJ2-5; D possibly uses TRBD1 or TRBD2 (5 bases each). V was trimmed by 3 bases and J by 1 base, leaving 12 bases between them. Germline values: CDR1 SNHLY, CDR2 FYNNEI. This CDR3 is 15 amino acids long. The CDR3 nucleotides are TGTGCCAGCAGTGACGCAGAGGGGACCCAAGAGACCCAGTACTTC. Residues: CASSDAEGTQETQYF.

The V call is TRBV27, the J call TRBJ2-1; 11 bases align to TRBD2. This CDR3 is built from 15 residues. From germline, CDR1 is MNHEY and CDR2 SMNVEV (reference sequence). Trimming removed 3 bases from V and 7 bases from J; junction bases left unmatched: 5. This CDR3 reads CASSFVTSGRNEQFF. The CDR3 bases are TGTGCCAGCAGTTTTGTTACTAGCGGGAGAAATGAGCAGTTCTTC.

The genes are TRBV6-5 and TRBJ1-2; no clear D gene. This CDR3 contains 12 residues. Trimming shortened V by 8 bases and J by 5 bases, and 12 bases separated the two germline ends. Germline V gives CDR1 MNHEY, CDR2 SVGAGI. CDR3 protein: CASGPESYGYTF. In DNA, the CDR3 is TGTGCCAGCGGACCTGAATCTTATGGCTACACCTTC.

The chain couples TRBV12-3 or TRBV12-4 to TRBJ2-5; D is undetermined. The CDR3 sequence is 12 residues long. Trimming left V 6 bases short and J 5 bases short, with 10 bases between. CDR3 amino acids: CASSYSGETQYF. CDR3 DNA sequence: TGTGCCAGCAGCTACAGTGGGGAGACCCAGTACTTC.

The sample holds many counts of this clonotype. The chain has TRBV11-2 and TRBJ2-3; 8 bases line up with TRBD2. After removal of 4 bases from V and 6 bases from J, the junction contained 6 bases not matched to a gene. CDR3 length: 14 residues. Germline CDR1 is SGHAT and CDR2 is FQNNGV. The CDR3: CASSSSGRSDTQYF. The CDR3 DNA reads as TGTGCCAGCAGCTCAAGCGGGAGATCGGATACGCAGTATTTT.

The chain links TRBV15 to TRBJ1-5, with D perhaps TRBD1 (5 bases). V lost 0 bases, J lost 0 bases, and 9 bases lay in between. CDR3 size: 16 residues. The germline V gene encodes CDR1 LNHNV and CDR2 YYDKDF (reference sequence). The CDR3 spells CATSRDGGFSNQPQHF. CDR3 bases: TGTGCCACCAGCAGAGATGGGGGGTTTAGCAATCAGCCCCAGCATTTT.